This T cell receptor beta chain is from a study of Ad26.COV2.S vaccination and SARS-CoV-2 variants (dated by TCRdb to 2020 to 2023). Regarding the study in general: Vaccine-arm donors came from COV1001, a multicentre, randomized, double-blind, placebo-controlled phase I-IIa trial of Ad26.COV2.S in healthy adults. TCRbeta repertoire sequencing served as the tool for gauging how specific and how broad the SARS-CoV-2-reactive T cell receptors were following Ad26.COV2.S vaccination. The TCR-sequenced set comprised around 30 samples: 19 Ad26.COV2.S vaccine recipients, 5 placebo recipients and 8 SARS-CoV-2 convalescent individuals. Investigators did not know the trial group allocation while performing experiments and assessing outcomes. Trial participants were randomized into five groups of five, in which low-dose or high-dose Ad26.COV2.S was given once or twice, or placebo was given on both occasions. Dosing of Ad26.COV2.S was intramuscular, at either 5x10^10 or 1x10^11 viral particles, delivered as one shot or as two shots spaced 56 days apart.

Explained via the paper, the treatment or condition label denotes: 15 to 20 received Ad26.COV2.S at low or high dose, single or two shots; about 5 received placebo; per-sample allocation not given. For vaccine and placebo recipients, the sequenced repertoires came from samples collected on day 63 after the first injection. Between 29 July and 7 August 2020, Cohort 1b enrolled 25 adults aged 18-55 years at one site in Boston, USA. As a vaccine, Ad26.COV2.S was a replication-incompetent adenovirus type 26 vector that expressed a prefusion-stabilized SARS-CoV-2 spike protein derived from the original Wuhan strain. The germline V gene supplies CDR1 LGHNA and CDR2 YSLEER. The CDR3 goes from the cysteine to the phenylalanine over 14 residues. Only the CDR3 region is kept as DNA, spanning 42 bases read in frame from base 1. V lost 4 bases and J lost 8 bases; the stretch between them is 14 bases long. The immunoSEQ Assay was used to sequence TCRbeta CDR3 regions. After extraction, genomic DNA underwent amplification by bias-controlled multiplex PCR, followed by high-throughput sequencing. In the source study's methods: Collapsing and filtering of sequences were performed to quantify the absolute abundance of each unique TCRbeta CDR3 region. T cell fraction was estimated by normalizing TCRbeta template counts to usable DNA, which was measured by amplifying reference genes present in all nucleated cells. Repertoire TCRs were annotated as SARS-CoV-2-specific when V gene, CDR3 amino acid sequence and J gene were exactly matched to a known reactive TCR set. The reference SARS-CoV-2 TCR set was obtained from MIRA and was filtered for enrichment in COVID-19-positive ImmuneCODE repertoires, whereby public or cross-reactive TCRs were removed. Using the MIRA antigens, annotated TCRs were further analysed by specific ORF or by position within an ORF. Breadth was defined as the number of annotated unique rearrangements divided by the total number of unique productive rearrangements, and depth was defined as the summed frequency of the annotated unique rearrangements. Two-sided Wilcoxon rank-sum tests were applied when comparing TCR breadth between groups. TCRdb retrieved this table from immuneACCESS and kept in-frame rearrangements only. Not all clones are present; in checked studies, unresolved V genes account for under half, and no reason is known for the remainder. That table gives V, J and clone size, and the DNA gave D and trimming. This sample gives a few hundred thousand clones in total; about nine tenths of them show up just once. The ten largest clones capture 1.5% to 2% of the sample.

In regard to this clone: Its antigen specificity is not known. No qualities accompany the bases; no much larger clone lies one base away.

Summary of the overall study and its limitations: According to the authors, total T cell responses may have been underestimated by the TCR breadth and depth analyses. The study lacked the statistical power to compare responses across vaccine doses or regimens. Comparable non-spike TCR breadth was observed between vaccine and placebo recipients, consistent with only spike being contained in the vaccine. Higher spike-specific TCR breadth was observed in Ad26.COV2.S recipients than in placebo recipients (P = 0.0014). Substantial breadth of spike-specific CD8+ and CD4+ T cell responses was reported after vaccination.

Sequenced here: peripheral blood, sampled in a trial of Ad26.COV2.S vaccine versus placebo. The receptor comes from a person between 18 and 59 years old who received the Ad26.COV2.S COVID-19 vaccine or a placebo. The sequence joins TRBV4-3 to TRBJ1-4; no D gene can be assigned with confidence. The CDR3 region: CASSRMGVLEKLFF. The nucleotide sequence is TGCGCCAGCAGCCGAATGGGCGTACTAGAAAAACTGTTTTTT.